This TCR beta chain was recorded in a study of shared clonotypes between healthy human individuals. Genomic DNA (from each subset) was split evenly across several immunoSEQ plates. Profiled with immunoSEQ multiplex PCR; TCRdb holds only in-frame clones, not every one. In the table there are approximately 1.1 million clones, around 78% of which are singletons. Each donor was a Caucasian adult residing in Nashville, Tennessee. Trimming took 4 bases from V and 0 from J, leaving 6 bases between them. The CDR3 has 13 amino acids. CDR1 and CDR2 (germline): KGHSH, LQKENI. The rearrangement joins TRBV18 to TRBJ1-1; a weak D match, TRBD1 (5 bases). Sequenced: memory CD4+ T cells from PBMCs. Subset here: CD45RA-negative fraction. This clonotype was obtained from a man younger than 35 in good health. Some clones in this sample may be carry-over from other donors' samples. The CDR3 DNA is TGTGCCAGCTCACAGGGGTTGAACACTGAAGCTTTCTTT. It is translated as CASSQGLNTEAFF.